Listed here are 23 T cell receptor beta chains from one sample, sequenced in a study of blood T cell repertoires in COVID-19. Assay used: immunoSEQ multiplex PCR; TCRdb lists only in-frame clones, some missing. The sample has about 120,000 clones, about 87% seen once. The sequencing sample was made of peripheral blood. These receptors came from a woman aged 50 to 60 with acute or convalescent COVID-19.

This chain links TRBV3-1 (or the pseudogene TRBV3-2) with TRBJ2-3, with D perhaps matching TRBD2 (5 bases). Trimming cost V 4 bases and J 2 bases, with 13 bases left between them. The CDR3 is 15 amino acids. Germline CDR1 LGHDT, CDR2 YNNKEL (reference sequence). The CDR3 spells CASSLHTGITDTQYF. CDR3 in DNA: TGTGCCAGCAGCCTACACACGGGGATCACAGATACGCAGTATTTT.

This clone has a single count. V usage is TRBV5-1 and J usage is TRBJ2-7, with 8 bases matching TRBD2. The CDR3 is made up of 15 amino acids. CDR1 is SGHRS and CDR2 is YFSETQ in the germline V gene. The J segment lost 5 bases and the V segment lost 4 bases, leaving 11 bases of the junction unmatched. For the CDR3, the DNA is TGCGCCAGCAGCCCATTACGGGGGGGGGCGGACGAGCAGTACTTC. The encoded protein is CASSPLRGGADEQYF.

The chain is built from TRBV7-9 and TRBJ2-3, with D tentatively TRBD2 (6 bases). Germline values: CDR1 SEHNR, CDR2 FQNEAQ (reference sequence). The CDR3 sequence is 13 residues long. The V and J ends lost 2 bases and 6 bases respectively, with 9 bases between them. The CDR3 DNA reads TGTGCCAGCAGCTTATTGGCGGGGGATACGCAGTATTTT. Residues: CASSLLAGDTQYF.

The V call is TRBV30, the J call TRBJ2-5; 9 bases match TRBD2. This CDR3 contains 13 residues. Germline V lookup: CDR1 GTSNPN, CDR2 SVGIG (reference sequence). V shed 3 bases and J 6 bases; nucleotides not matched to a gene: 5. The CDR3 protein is CAWRTSGVKTQYF. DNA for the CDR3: TGTGCCTGGAGGACTAGCGGCGTGAAGACCCAGTACTTC.

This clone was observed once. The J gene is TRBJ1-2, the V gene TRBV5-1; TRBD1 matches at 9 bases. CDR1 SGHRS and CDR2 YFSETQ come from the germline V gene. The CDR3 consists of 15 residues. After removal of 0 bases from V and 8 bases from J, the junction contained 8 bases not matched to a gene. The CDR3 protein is CASSLERGQGRGYTF. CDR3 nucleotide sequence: TGCGCCAGCAGCTTGGAACGGGGACAGGGTAGGGGCTACACCTTC.

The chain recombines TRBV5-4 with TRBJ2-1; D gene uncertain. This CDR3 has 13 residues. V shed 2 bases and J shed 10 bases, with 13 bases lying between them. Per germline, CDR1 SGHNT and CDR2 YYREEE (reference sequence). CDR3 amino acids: CASSFVGPREQFF. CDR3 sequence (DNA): TGTGCCAGCAGCTTTGTGGGCCCCCGGGAGCAGTTCTTC.

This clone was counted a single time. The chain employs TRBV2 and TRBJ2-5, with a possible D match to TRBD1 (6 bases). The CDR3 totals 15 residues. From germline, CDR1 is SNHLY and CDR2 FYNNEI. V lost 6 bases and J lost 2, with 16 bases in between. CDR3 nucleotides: TGTGCCAGCAGAGTTGGACAGAGAAATCAAGAGACCCAGTACTTC. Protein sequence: CASRVGQRNQETQYF.

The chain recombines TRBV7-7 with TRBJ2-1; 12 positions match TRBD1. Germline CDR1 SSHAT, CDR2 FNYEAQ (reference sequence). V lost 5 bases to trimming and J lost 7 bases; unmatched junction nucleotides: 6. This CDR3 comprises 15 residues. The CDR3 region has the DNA TGTGCCAGCAGCGCCGGGACAGGGGGCCAGAATGAGCAGTTCTTC. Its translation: CASSAGTGGQNEQFF.

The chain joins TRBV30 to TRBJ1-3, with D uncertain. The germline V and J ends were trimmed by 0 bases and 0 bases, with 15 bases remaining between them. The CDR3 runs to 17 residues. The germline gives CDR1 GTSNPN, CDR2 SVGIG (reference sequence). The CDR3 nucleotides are TGTGCCTGGAGTGTACGGAACAGACACAACTCTGGAAACACCATATATTTT. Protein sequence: CAWSVRNRHNSGNTIYF.

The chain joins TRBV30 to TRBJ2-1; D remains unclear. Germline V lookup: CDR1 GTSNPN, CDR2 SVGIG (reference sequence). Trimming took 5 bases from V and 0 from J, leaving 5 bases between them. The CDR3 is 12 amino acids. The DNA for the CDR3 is TGTGCCTGGGGCCACTCCTACAATGAGCAGTTCTTC. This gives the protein CAWGHSYNEQFF.

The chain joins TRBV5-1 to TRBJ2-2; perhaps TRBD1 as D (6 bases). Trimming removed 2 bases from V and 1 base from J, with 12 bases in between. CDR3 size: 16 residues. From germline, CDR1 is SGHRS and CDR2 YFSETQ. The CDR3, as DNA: TGCGCCAGCAGCTTTCTCGGACAGTTGAACACCGGGGAGCTGTTTTTT. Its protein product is CASSFLGQLNTGELFF.

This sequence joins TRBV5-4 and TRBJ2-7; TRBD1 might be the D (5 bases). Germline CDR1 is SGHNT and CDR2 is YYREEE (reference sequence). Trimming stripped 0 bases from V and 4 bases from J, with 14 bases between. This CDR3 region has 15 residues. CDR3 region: CASSLEQELTYEQYF. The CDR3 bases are TGTGCCAGCAGCTTGGAACAGGAACTTACATACGAGCAGTACTTC.

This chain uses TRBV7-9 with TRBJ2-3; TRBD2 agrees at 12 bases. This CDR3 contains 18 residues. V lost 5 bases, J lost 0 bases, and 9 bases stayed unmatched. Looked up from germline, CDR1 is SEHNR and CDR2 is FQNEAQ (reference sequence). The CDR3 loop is CASSDRLAGGPSTDTQYF. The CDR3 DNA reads TGTGCCAGCAGCGACCGGCTAGCGGGAGGGCCGAGCACAGATACGCAGTATTTT.

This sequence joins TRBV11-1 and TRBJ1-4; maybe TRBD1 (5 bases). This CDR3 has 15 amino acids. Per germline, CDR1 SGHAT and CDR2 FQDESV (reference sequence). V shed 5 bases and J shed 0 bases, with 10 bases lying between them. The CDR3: CASSIDSPTNEKLFF. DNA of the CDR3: TGTGCCAGCAGCATCGACAGCCCAACTAATGAAAAACTGTTTTTT.

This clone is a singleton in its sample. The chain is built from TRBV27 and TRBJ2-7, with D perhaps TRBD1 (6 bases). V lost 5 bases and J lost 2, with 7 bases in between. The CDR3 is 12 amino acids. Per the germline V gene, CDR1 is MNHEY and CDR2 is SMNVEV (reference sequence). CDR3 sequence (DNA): TGTGCCAGCAGTGACAGGCCCTACGAGCAGTACTTC. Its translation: CASSDRPYEQYF.

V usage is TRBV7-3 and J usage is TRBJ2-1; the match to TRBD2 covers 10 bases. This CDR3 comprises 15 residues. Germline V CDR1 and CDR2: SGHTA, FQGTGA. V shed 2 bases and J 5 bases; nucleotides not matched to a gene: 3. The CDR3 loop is CASSLLAGAHNEQFF. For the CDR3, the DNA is TGTGCCAGCAGCTTACTAGCGGGGGCCCACAATGAGCAGTTCTTC.

The CDR3 DNA follows: TGTGCCTGCACTCCCCGAGGGGGCACTGAAGCTTTCTTT. This encodes CACTPRGGTEAFF. The chain carries TRBV30 and TRBJ1-1, with TRBD1 as a possible D gene (6 bases). Germline CDR1 reads GTSNPN; CDR2 reads SVGIG (reference sequence). V lost 6 bases and J lost 4, with 15 bases in between. This CDR3 region has 13 residues. Full variable domain (outside the CDR3, taken from reference TRBV30 and TRBJ1-1): SQTIHQWPATLVQPVGSPLSLECTVEGTSNPNLYWYRQAAGRGLQLLFYSVGIGQISSEVPQNLSASRPQDRQFILSSKKLLLSDSGFYLCACTPRGGTEAFFGQGTRLTVV.

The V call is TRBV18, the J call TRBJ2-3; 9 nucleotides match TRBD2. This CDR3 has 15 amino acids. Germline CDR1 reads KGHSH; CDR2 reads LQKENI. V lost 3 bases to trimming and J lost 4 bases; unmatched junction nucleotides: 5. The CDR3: CASSPQRGVADTQYF. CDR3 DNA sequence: TGTGCCAGCTCACCCCAGCGGGGGGTCGCAGATACGCAGTATTTT.

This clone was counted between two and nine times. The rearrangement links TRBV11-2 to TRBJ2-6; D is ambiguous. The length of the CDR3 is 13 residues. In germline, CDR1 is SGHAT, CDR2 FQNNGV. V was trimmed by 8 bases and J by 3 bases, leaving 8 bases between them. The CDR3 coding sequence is TGTGCCAGCTTCTACTATGGGGCCAACGTCCTGACTTTC. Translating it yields CASFYYGANVLTF.

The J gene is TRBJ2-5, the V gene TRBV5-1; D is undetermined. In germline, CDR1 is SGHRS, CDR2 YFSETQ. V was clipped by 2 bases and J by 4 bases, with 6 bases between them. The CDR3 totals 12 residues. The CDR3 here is CASSFSLETQYF. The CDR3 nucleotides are TGCGCCAGCAGCTTTAGCTTAGAGACCCAGTACTTC.

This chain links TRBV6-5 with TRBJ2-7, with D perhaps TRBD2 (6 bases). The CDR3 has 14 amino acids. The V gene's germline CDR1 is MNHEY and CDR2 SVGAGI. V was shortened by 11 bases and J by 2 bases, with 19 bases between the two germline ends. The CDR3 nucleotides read TGTGCCTTACGCCCCGGGACTGCAGCCTACGAGCAGTACTTC. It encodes CALRPGTAAYEQYF.

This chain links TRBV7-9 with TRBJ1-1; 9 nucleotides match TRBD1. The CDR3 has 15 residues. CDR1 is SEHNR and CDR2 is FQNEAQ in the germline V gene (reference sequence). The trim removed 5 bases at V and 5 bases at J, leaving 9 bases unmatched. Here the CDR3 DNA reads TGTGCCAGCAGCGTGGCTTTGACAGGGGGGACTGAAGCTTTCTTT. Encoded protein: CASSVALTGGTEAFF.

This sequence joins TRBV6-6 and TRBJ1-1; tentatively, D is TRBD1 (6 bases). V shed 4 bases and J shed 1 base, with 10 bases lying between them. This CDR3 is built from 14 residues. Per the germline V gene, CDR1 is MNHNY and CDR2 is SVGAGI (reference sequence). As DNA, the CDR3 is TGTGCCAGCAGTTTATACAGGGAGAACACTGAAGCTTTCTTT. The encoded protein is CASSLYRENTEAFF.